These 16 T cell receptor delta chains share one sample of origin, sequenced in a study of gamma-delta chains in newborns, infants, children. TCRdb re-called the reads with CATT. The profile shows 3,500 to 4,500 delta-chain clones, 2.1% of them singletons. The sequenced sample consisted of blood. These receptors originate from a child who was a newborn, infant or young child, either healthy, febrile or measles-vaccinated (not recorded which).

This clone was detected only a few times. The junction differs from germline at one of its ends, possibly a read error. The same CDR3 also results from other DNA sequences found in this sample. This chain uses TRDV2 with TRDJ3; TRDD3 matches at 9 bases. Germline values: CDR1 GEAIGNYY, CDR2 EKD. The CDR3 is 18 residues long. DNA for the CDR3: TGTGCCTGTGACACCGTACTGGGGGACTCCTGGGACACCCGGCAGATGTTCTTC. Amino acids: CACDTVLGDSWDTRQMFF.

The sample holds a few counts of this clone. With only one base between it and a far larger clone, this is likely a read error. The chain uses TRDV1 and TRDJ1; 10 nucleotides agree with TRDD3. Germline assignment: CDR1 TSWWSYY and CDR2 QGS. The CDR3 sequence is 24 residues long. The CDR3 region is CALGELRLPTPTRGIREYTVKLIF. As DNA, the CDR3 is TGTGCTCTTGGGGAATTGAGGCTTCCGACTCCTACCCGGGGGATACGGGAGTACACCGTTAAACTCATCTTT.

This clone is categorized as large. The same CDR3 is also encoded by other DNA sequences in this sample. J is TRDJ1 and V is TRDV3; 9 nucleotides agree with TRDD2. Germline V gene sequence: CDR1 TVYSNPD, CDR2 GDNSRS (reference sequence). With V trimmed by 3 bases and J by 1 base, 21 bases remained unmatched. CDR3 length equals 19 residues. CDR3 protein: CALWPSYRGKPSCTDKLIF. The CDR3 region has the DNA TGTGCCTTGTGGCCTTCCTACAGGGGGAAGCCCTCTTGCACCGATAAACTCATCTTT.

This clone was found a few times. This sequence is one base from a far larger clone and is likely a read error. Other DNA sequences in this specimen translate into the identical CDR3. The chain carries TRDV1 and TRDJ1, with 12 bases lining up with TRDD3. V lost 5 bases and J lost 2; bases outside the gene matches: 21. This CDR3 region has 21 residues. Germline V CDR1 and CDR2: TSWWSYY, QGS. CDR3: CALGTPPSGRVLGDTTDKLIF. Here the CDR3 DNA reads TGTGCTCTTGGGACACCACCCTCGGGTAGGGTACTGGGGGATACTACCGATAAACTCATCTTT.

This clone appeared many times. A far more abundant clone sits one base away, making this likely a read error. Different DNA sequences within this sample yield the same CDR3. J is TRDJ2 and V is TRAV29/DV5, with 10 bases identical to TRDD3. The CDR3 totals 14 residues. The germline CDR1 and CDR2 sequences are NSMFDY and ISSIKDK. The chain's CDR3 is CAASARGIRAQLFF. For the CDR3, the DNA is TGTGCAGCAAGCGCGCGGGGGATACGCGCACAGCTCTTCTTT.

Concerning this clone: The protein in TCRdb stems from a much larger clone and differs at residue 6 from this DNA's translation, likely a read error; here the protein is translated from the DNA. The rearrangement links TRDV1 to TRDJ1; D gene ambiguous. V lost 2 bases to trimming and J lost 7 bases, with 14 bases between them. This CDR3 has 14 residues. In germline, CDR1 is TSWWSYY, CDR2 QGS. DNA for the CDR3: TGTGCTCTTGGGGAATTCCGATTCCATTTTAAACTCATCTTT. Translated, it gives CALGEFRFHFKLIF.

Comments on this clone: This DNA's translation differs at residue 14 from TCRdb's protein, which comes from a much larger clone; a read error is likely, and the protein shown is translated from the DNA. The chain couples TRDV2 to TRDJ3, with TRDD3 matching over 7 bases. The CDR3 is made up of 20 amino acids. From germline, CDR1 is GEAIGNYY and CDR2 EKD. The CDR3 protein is CACDTGGLGANSWGTRQMFF. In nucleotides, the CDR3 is TGTGCCTGTGACACCGGTGGTCTGGGGGCTAACTCCTGGGGCACCCGACAGATGTTTTTC.

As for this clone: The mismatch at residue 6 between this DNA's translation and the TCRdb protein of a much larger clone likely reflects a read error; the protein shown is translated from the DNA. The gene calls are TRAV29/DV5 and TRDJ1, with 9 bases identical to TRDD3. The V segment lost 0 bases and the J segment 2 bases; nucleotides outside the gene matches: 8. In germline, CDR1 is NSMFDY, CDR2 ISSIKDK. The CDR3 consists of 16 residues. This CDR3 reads CAASAWVGDKTDKLIF. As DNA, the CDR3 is TGTGCAGCAAGCGCGTGGGTGGGGGATAAAACCGATAAACTCATCTTT.

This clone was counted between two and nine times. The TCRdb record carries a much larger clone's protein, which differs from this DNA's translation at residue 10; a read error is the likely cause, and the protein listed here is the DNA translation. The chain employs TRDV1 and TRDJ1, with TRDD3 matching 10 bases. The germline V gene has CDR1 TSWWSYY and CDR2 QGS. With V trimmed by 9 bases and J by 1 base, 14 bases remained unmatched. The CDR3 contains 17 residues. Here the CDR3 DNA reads TGTGCTCTGGGACCCTTACTGGGGGATGCGGCCACCGATAAACTCATCTTT. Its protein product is CALGPLLGDAATDKLIF.

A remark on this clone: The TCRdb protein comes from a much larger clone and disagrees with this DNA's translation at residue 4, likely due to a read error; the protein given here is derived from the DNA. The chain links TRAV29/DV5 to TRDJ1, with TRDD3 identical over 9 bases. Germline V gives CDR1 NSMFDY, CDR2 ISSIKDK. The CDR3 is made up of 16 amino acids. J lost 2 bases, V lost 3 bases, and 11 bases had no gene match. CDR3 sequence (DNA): TGTGCAGCAAACGCGAGGGTGGGGGATAAAACCGATAAACTCATCTTT. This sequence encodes CAANARVGDKTDKLIF.

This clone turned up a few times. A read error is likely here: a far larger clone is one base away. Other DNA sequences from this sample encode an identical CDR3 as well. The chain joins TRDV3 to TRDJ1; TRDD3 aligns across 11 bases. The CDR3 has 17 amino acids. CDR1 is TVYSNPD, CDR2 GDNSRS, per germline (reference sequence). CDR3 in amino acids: CAFNSYVLGDKTDKLIF. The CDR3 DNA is TGTGCCTTTAACTCCTACGTACTGGGGGATAAAACCGATAAACTCATCTTC.

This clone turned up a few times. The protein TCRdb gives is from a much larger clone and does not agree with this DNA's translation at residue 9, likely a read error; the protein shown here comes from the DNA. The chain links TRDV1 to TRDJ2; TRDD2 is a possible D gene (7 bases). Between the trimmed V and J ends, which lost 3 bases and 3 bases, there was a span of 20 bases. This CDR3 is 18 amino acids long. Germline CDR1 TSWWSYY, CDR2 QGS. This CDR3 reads CALGDFLLQWGLTAQLFF. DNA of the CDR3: TGTGCTCTTGGGGATTTCCTACTTCAATGGGGGCTGACAGCACAACTCTTCTTT.

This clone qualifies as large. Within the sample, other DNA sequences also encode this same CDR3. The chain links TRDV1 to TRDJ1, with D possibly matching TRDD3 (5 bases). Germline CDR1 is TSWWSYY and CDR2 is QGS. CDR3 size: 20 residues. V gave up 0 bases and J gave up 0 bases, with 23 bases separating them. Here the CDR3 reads CALGELNGPSRGLYTDKLIF. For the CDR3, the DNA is TGTGCTCTTGGGGAACTTAACGGTCCCTCCCGGGGGCTCTACACCGATAAACTCATCTTT.

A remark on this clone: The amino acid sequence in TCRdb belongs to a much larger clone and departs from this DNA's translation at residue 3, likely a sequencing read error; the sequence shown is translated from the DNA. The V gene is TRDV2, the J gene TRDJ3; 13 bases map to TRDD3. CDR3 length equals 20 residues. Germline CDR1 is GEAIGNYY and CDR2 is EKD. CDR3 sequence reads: CAYDRLGDTRSSWDTRQMFF. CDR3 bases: TGTGCCTATGACAGACTGGGGGATACGCGGAGCTCCTGGGACACCCGACAGATGTTTTTC.

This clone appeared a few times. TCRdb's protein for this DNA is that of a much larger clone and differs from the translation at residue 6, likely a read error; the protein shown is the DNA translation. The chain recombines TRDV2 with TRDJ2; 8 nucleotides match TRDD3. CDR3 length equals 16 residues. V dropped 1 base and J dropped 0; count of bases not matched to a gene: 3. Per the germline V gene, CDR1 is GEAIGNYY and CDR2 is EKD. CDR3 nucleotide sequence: TGTGCCTGTGACACTCGGGGGGATACTTTGACAGCACAACTCTTCTTT. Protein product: CACDTRGDTLTAQLFF.

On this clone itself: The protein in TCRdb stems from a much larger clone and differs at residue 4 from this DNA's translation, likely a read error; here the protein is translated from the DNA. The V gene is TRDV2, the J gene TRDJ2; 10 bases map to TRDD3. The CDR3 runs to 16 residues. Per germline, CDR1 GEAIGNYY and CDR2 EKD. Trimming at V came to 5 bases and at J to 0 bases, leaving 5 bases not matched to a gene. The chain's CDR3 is CACGTLGDTLTAQLFF. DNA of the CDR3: TGTGCCTGTGGCACTCTGGGGGATACTTTGACAGCACAACTCTTCTTT.